Below are 26 T cell receptor beta chains sequenced from a single sample in a study of blood T cells in healthy people across ages. PCR was performed a second time for about 7 to 12 cycles using a sample-barcoded 5' primer and a J-beta primer mix. Using its own MiXCR run on the 5' RACE reads, TCRdb lists one record per CDR3 protein. The sample has hundreds of thousands of distinct CDR3 sequences; approximately 31% are singletons. Sequenced: blood. The source is a woman aged 80 or over in good health.

This clonotype has just a few counts. Possible read error: a much larger clone is one base away. The chain carries TRBV12-3 or TRBV12-4 and TRBJ2-6, with a weak D call TRBD1 (6 bases). This CDR3 spans 16 amino acids. CDR3 sequence (DNA): TGTGCCAGCAGCACAGGGCCCAGCTCTGGGGCCAACGTCCGGACTTTC. This gives the protein CASSTGPSSGANVRTF.

This clonotype was counted ten times or more. The V and J genes are TRBV9 and TRBJ2-3; no clear D. Per germline, CDR1 SGDLS and CDR2 YYNGEE. CDR3 length: 14 amino acids. Between the trimmed V and J ends, which lost 1 base and 6 bases, there was a span of 12 bases. For the CDR3, the DNA is TGTGCCAGCAGCGTAAATTCCCTCCCCGATACGCAGTATTTT. Translation: CASSVNSLPDTQYF.

The V gene is TRBV7-9, the J gene TRBJ1-5; no clear D gene. CDR3 length: 14 amino acids. The ends were cut back, 6 bases at V and 3 bases at J, with 12 bases in the middle. Germline CDR1 is SEHNR and CDR2 is FQNEAQ (reference sequence). CDR3 sequence reads: CASSLWGDNQPQHF. In DNA form, the CDR3 reads TGTGCCAGCAGTCTTTGGGGTGACAATCAGCCCCAGCATTTT.

This clonotype has a count of ten or more. The genes are TRBV2 and TRBJ1-5; TRBD1 might be the D (6 bases). This CDR3 region has 17 residues. Germline V lookup: CDR1 SNHLY, CDR2 FYNNEI. Trimming shortened V by 1 base and J by 0 bases, and 13 bases separated the two germline ends. CDR3 sequence: CASSEGKTGYSNQPQHF. CDR3 coding DNA: TGTGCCAGCAGTGAAGGGAAGACAGGTTATAGCAATCAGCCCCAGCATTTT.

The chain is built from TRBV5-1 and TRBJ2-2, with 10 bases identical to TRBD1. CDR1 and CDR2 (germline): SGHRS, YFSETQ. V was pared by 3 bases and J by 5 bases, with 4 bases of the junction left unmatched. This CDR3 is built from 15 residues. Here the CDR3 reads CASSWTGGRTGELFF. DNA for the CDR3: TGCGCCAGCAGCTGGACAGGGGGGAGGACCGGGGAGCTGTTTTTT.

Note on this clonotype: Relative to the germline gene, one junction end is altered; a read error may explain this. The chain carries TRBV11-1 and TRBJ2-7; no reliable D call. The end of the DNA aligns better with TRBJ2-5, so the J call may be wrong. The CDR3 totals 12 residues. Germline CDR1 is SGHAT and CDR2 is FQDESV (reference sequence). CDR3 protein: CTSRDPFGTQYF. The DNA of the CDR3 is TGTACCAGCCGCGACCCATTCGGGACCCAGTACTTC.

As for this clonotype: One base away lies a much larger clone, so this may be a sequencing read error. The chain recombines TRBV12-3 or TRBV12-4 with TRBJ1-2; D might be TRBD1 (5 bases). The CDR3 is 12 residues long. The CDR3 sequence is CVTSGGAYGYTF. The CDR3 DNA reads TGTGTCACCAGTGGGGGAGCCTATGGCTACACCTTC.

The CDR3 DNA is TGTGCCAGCAGCCTGTCGGGACAGGGAATCAACTATGGCTACACCTTC. This codes for CASSLSGQGINYGYTF. This chain links TRBV5-4 with TRBJ1-2, with 9 nucleotides matching TRBD1. The CDR3 spans 16 residues. Germline V gives CDR1 SGHNT, CDR2 YYREEE (reference sequence). The trim removed 4 bases at V and 2 bases at J, leaving 9 bases unmatched. Variable domain in full (rest from reference TRBV5-4 and TRBJ1-2): ETGVTQSPTHLIKTRGQQVTLRCSSQSGHNTVSWYQQALGQGPQFIFQYYREEENGRGNFPPRFSGLQFPNYSSELNVNALELDDSALYLCASSLSGQGINYGYTFGSGTRLTVV.

This clonotype has a count of ten or more. This sequence joins TRBV7-9 and TRBJ2-1; 12 bases map to TRBD2. From germline, CDR1 is SEHNR and CDR2 FQNEAQ (reference sequence). The CDR3 has 16 residues. V trimming: 0 bases; J trimming: 10 bases; junction bases outside the gene matches: 7. The CDR3 here is CASSLAQRLAGVEQFF. CDR3 sequence (DNA): TGTGCCAGCAGCTTAGCGCAGCGACTAGCGGGGGTGGAGCAGTTCTTC. The full variable domain, completed using reference TRBV7-9 and TRBJ2-1, is DTGVSQNPRHKITKRGQNVTFRCDPISEHNRLYWYRQTLGQGPEFLTYFQNEAQLEKSRLLSDRFSAERPKGSFSTLEIQRTEQGDSAMYLCASSLAQRLAGVEQFFGPGTRLTVL.

This clonotype was counted only a few times. V usage is TRBV18 and J usage is TRBJ1-1; D perhaps matches TRBD1 (6 bases). This CDR3 is built from 14 residues. Per the germline V gene, CDR1 is KGHSH and CDR2 is LQKENI. With 3 bases removed from V and 6 bases from J, the gap between germline ends came to 14 bases. CDR3 in amino acids: CASSPDLTGSEAFF. CDR3 DNA: TGTGCCAGCTCACCGGACCTTACAGGGTCTGAAGCTTTCTTT.

V and J are TRBV6-5 and TRBJ2-4; D perhaps matches TRBD2 (5 bases). Gene TRBJ2-5 matches the end of the DNA better, so the J call may be wrong. This CDR3 is 12 amino acids long. In germline, CDR1 is MNHEY, CDR2 SVGAGI. CDR3 bases: TGTGCCAGCACTACGGGATTGGAGACCCAGTACTTC. Translated: CASTTGLETQYF.

This clonotype was recorded once. The rearrangement links TRBV20-1 to TRBJ1-5, with no clear D. Germline V gene lookup returns CDR1 DFQATT and CDR2 SNEGSKA (reference sequence). Trimming cost V 5 bases and J 15 bases, with 20 bases left between them. This CDR3 is 12 amino acids long. CDR3 amino acids: CSAWGSNQPWHF. In DNA form, the CDR3 reads TGCAGTGCTTGGGGTAGCAATCAGCCCTGGCATTTT.

In this sample, this clonotype turned up many times. This chain links TRBV29-1 with TRBJ1-2; D unclear. CDR3 length equals 13 residues. The germline gives CDR1 SQVTM, CDR2 ANQGSEA. V shed 2 bases and J shed 4 bases, with 11 bases lying between them. The CDR3: CSVEPAGGYGYTF. The CDR3, as DNA: TGCAGCGTTGAACCCGCGGGTGGCTATGGCTACACCTTC.

V is TRBV27 and J is TRBJ2-2; D ambiguous. The CDR3 length is 13 residues. V lost 8 bases to trimming and J lost 8 bases, with 15 bases between them. Germline CDR1 and CDR2: MNHEY and SMNVEV (reference sequence). The CDR3 DNA reads TGTGCCAGCTACGTACCCGTGACGGGGGAGCTGTTTTTT. Its protein is CASYVPVTGELFF.

This clonotype was observed a few times. The chain couples TRBV21-1 to TRBJ1-6. TRBV21-1 is classified as a pseudogene. This CDR3 spans 11 amino acids. DNA of the CDR3: TGTGCCAGCAGCAAACCGACCCTCCTCCACTTT. Translation: CASSKPTLLHF.

The genes are TRBV20-1 and TRBJ2-7; D is uncertain. The ends were cut back, 1 base at V and 3 bases at J, with 16 bases in the middle. Germline CDR1 is DFQATT and CDR2 is SNEGSKA (reference sequence). There are 15 residues in the CDR3. CDR3 DNA sequence: TGCAGTGCTAGAGGCGGAACGCTCAGCATCTACGAGCAGTACTTC. It codes for CSARGGTLSIYEQYF.

This clonotype appeared many times. The genes are TRBV24-1 and TRBJ2-4; D is perhaps TRBD2 (6 bases). Per germline, CDR1 KGHDR and CDR2 SFDVKD. The V gene lost 2 bases and the J gene lost 3 bases, with 10 bases spanning the gap. The CDR3 covers 15 residues. The CDR3 DNA reads TGTGCCACCAGTGATTCTAGGGGAGGCAAAAACATTCAGTACTTC. It is translated as CATSDSRGGKNIQYF.

Worth noting for this clonotype: A much larger clone differs from this one at a single base, so this may be a read error. J is TRBJ1-5 and V is TRBV24-1, with D possibly matching TRBD1 (6 bases). The CDR3 contains 15 residues. Germline CDR1 reads KGHDR; CDR2 reads SFDVKD. V was cut by 4 bases and J by 1 base, with 10 bases left in between. CDR3 region: CATSDRQVSNQPQHF. DNA of the CDR3: TGTGCCACCAGTGACAGACAGGTGAGCAATCAGCCCCAGCATTTT.

The chain employs TRBV5-1 and TRBJ2-5; D gene unclear. The DNA matches TRBJ2-7 better at its end, which makes the J call doubtful. This CDR3 contains 14 residues. Looked up from germline, CDR1 is SGHRS and CDR2 is YFSETQ. CDR3 in DNA: TGCGCCAGCAGCTCGGATACAAGATCCCTCGAGCAGTACTTC. This sequence encodes CASSSDTRSLEQYF.

This clonotype was seen ten or more times. The chain has TRBV18 and TRBJ2-7; no definite D call. The CDR3 runs 12 residues. Germline lookup yields CDR1 KGHSH and CDR2 LQKENI. Trimming cost V 3 bases and J 7 bases, with 10 bases left between them. Written as DNA, the CDR3 is TGTGCCAGCTCACCTCTAACTTGGGAGCAGTACTTC. Translated: CASSPLTWEQYF.

This chain links TRBV7-9 with TRBJ2-1; a weak D match, TRBD2 (7 bases). CDR3 length equals 16 residues. Trimming removed 1 base from V and 6 bases from J, with 16 bases in between. Germline CDR1 is SEHNR and CDR2 is FQNEAQ (reference sequence). CDR3 region: CASSLECRGGRNEQFF. As DNA, the CDR3 is TGTGCCAGCAGCTTAGAATGTAGGGGGGGCCGCAATGAGCAGTTCTTC.

The sample holds many counts of this clonotype. This chain joins TRBV5-4 and TRBJ2-3; 7 nucleotides line up with TRBD1. The V gene's germline CDR1 is SGHNT and CDR2 YYREEE (reference sequence). The junction had 12 bases not matched to a gene; V was cut back by 10 bases and J by 4 bases. This CDR3 is 14 amino acids long. CDR3: CAGSGGRSPDTQYF. CDR3 sequence (DNA): TGTGCCGGATCAGGGGGTAGAAGTCCAGATACGCAGTATTTT. Combining the CDR3 with reference TRBV5-4 and TRBJ2-3 gives the whole variable domain ETGVTQSPTHLIKTRGQQVTLRCSSQSGHNTVSWYQQALGQGPQFIFQYYREEENGRGNFPPRFSGLQFPNYSSELNVNALELDDSALYLCAGSGGRSPDTQYFGPGTRLTVL.

Ten or more counts support this clonotype. The chain carries TRBV28 and TRBJ1-4; D remains unclear. CDR1 and CDR2 from the germline V gene are MDHEN and SYDVKM. The V end lost 5 bases, the J end lost 5 bases, and 15 bases lay between the germline ends. CDR3 length equals 15 residues. DNA of the CDR3: TGTGCCAGCAGTGGGATTTCTGGCCCAAATGAAAAACTGTTTTTT. Protein sequence: CASSGISGPNEKLFF.

This clonotype was recorded at least ten times. The V gene is TRBV20-1, the J gene TRBJ2-7; 7 bases fit TRBD1. The junction had 8 bases not matched to a gene; V was cut back by 4 bases and J by 2 bases. This CDR3 region has 14 residues. Looked up from germline, CDR1 is DFQATT and CDR2 is SNEGSKA (reference sequence). Here the CDR3 DNA reads TGCAGTGCTACAGACAGGGAAAGGCCCTACGAGCAGTACTTC. Encoded protein: CSATDRERPYEQYF.

This clonotype came up many times. The chain has TRBV20-1 and TRBJ2-3; D ambiguous. The CDR3 contains 14 residues. Germline V gives CDR1 DFQATT, CDR2 SNEGSKA (reference sequence). Trimming pared 4 bases from V and 1 base from J, leaving 12 bases between. The CDR3: CSANERGGTDTQYF. CDR3 bases: TGCAGTGCTAACGAGCGTGGGGGCACAGATACGCAGTATTTT.

This clonotype was seen a single time. The rearrangement joins TRBV15 to TRBJ2-3; D possibly corresponds to TRBD2 (5 bases). CDR3 size: 16 residues. V lost 0 bases, J lost 6 bases, and 16 bases lay in between. Germline CDR1 is LNHNV and CDR2 is YYDKDF (reference sequence). The CDR3 protein is CATSRDSGRDSDTQYF. The CDR3 DNA is TGTGCCACCAGCAGAGATTCAGGCCGGGATTCCGATACGCAGTATTTT.